The clone carrying this T cell receptor beta chain was seen a handful of times. Its antigen is as yet unknown. Methods used by the authors: Sample TCR totals centred on a median of approximately 100,000, ranging about 20,000 to 700,000. MiXCR, applied by TCRdb to the RACE reads, yields one record per CDR3 protein. These V and J calls derive from TCRdb rather than the authors' analysis. The sample records some 78,000 distinct CDR3 sequences, around 8.7% being singletons. The entry originates in a study of human T cells and chemical hapten exposure. The V segment lost 4 bases and the J segment 5 bases; nucleotides outside the gene matches: 17. The CDR3 is 19 residues long. CDR1 is SNHLY, CDR2 FYNNEI, per germline. The sample's time point: healthy volunteer bleed at 6 weeks. Total RNA was isolated from unfractionated whole blood. Study-wide findings and caveats: No alteration of TCRs above 1 in 1000 frequency was seen with DPC sensitization.

The sequenced material came from whole blood. This sequence joins TRBV2 and TRBJ1-6, with 7 bases matching TRBD1. The TCR comes from a male donor in good health. Some clones in this sample may be carry-over from other donors' samples. CDR3 loop: CASSVQTLYRGEHNSPLHF. For the CDR3, the DNA is TGTGCCAGCAGTGTTCAGACTTTATACAGGGGCGAACATAATTCACCCCTCCACTTT.